The 13 T cell receptor beta chains below come from one sample, sequenced in a study of CD8+CD57+ T cells in acquired aplastic anemia (dated by TCRdb to the late 2010s). The sequencing machine was an Illumina HiSeq 2000. TCR beta VDJ combination and CDR3 sequence profiling used genomic DNA as the template. TCRdb's own reprocessing of the public reads used fastp at Q25 and MiXCR and kept productive beta chains. When rows share a CDR3 protein, they turn into one entry using the most common DNA and genes. The sample yields approximately 190,000 distinct CDR3 sequences; nearly 50% were counted once. The ten top clones hold 8% to 10% of the sample. The patients picked for sequencing were ones in whom flow cytometry had shown an expansion of CD8+CD57+ cells. Sequences were obtained from sorted CD4+, CD8+, or CD8+CD57+ T cells (not recorded which) from PBMCs. The receptor source for this set is a human donor with aplastic anemia.

The V call is TRBV7-9, the J call TRBJ2-2, with no clear D. The CDR3 has 14 amino acids. V gave up 5 bases and J gave up 6 bases, with 13 bases separating them. Germline V CDR1 and CDR2: SEHNR, FQNEAQ (reference sequence). In DNA form, the CDR3 reads TGTGCCAGCAGCACCCCTCGGATCTCCGGGGAGCTGTTTTTT. Amino acid sequence: CASSTPRISGELFF.

This clonotype occurred a few times. This rearrangement joins TRBV10-3 to TRBJ1-2, with TRBD1 matching 11 bases. V shed 0 bases and J 8 bases; nucleotides not matched to a gene: 8. The CDR3 extends over 16 amino acids. CDR1 is ENHRY and CDR2 is SYGVKD in the germline V gene. CDR3 sequence: CAISESRTGGPQGYTF. As DNA, the CDR3 is TGTGCCATCAGTGAGTCAAGGACAGGGGGCCCCCAAGGCTACACCTTC.

The V call is TRBV3-1, the J call TRBJ1-3, with 7 bases aligning to TRBD1. Looked up from germline, CDR1 is LGHDT and CDR2 is YNNKEL (reference sequence). Unmatched junction bases numbered 10, after V lost 4 bases and J lost 4 bases. The CDR3 is 16 residues long. The CDR3 region has the DNA TGTGCCAGCAGCCTCGGGACAGTCCTTGCGGGAAACACCATATATTTT. Translating gives CASSLGTVLAGNTIYF.

The V call is TRBV19, the J call TRBJ2-7; TRBD1 matches at 8 bases. This CDR3 contains 15 residues. Germline loops: CDR1 LNHDA, CDR2 SQIVND (reference sequence). Trimming at V came to 9 bases and at J to 3 bases, leaving 13 bases not matched to a gene. DNA for the CDR3: TGTGCCAGCAGCCCTTTAGGACAGGGAGTCTACGAGCAGTACTTC. Protein product: CASSPLGQGVYEQYF.

This rearrangement joins TRBV19 to TRBJ1-4; D gene uncertain. Germline V lookup: CDR1 LNHDA, CDR2 SQIVND (reference sequence). The length of the CDR3 is 14 residues. The germline V and J ends were trimmed by 3 bases and 1 base, with 6 bases remaining between them. The CDR3 reads CASSIGKTNEKLFF. CDR3 nucleotides: TGTGCCAGTAGTATCGGGAAAACTAATGAAAAACTGTTTTTT.

V gene TRBV20-1 combines with J gene TRBJ2-5; TRBD1 might be the D (5 bases). Trimming pared 6 bases from V and 5 bases from J, leaving 13 bases between. CDR1 is DFQATT and CDR2 is SNEGSKA in the germline V gene (reference sequence). The CDR3 runs to 12 residues. CDR3 loop: CSAQDRVETQYF. CDR3 nucleotides: TGCAGTGCACAGGACCGGGTGGAGACCCAGTACTTC.

The genes are TRBV10-3 and TRBJ2-6; D gene uncertain. Trimming stripped 0 bases from V and 8 bases from J, with 8 bases between. Per the germline V gene, CDR1 is ENHRY and CDR2 is SYGVKD. This CDR3 is built from 14 residues. In DNA, the CDR3 is TGTGCCATCAGTGAGTCGGGCGGTTCCAACGTCCTGACTTTC. Protein: CAISESGGSNVLTF.

The chain uses TRBV20-1 and TRBJ2-5; a possible D gene is TRBD1 (6 bases). V was shortened by 0 bases and J by 1 base, with 9 bases between the two germline ends. Per the germline V gene, CDR1 is DFQATT and CDR2 is SNEGSKA (reference sequence). The CDR3 sequence is 14 residues long. The DNA for the CDR3 is TGCAGTGCTAGAGACGGGGACACCCAAGAGACCCAGTACTTC. It specifies CSARDGDTQETQYF.

The chain employs TRBV4-1 and TRBJ1-2; TRBD1 might be the D (6 bases). The V and J ends lost 5 bases and 8 bases respectively, with 12 bases between them. The CDR3 totals 12 residues. Germline V gives CDR1 MGHRA, CDR2 YSYEKL. CDR3 nucleotide sequence: TGCGCCAGCAGCGAGGGACACCAAGGCTACACCTTC. The encoded protein is CASSEGHQGYTF.

This clonotype was detected only a few times. This chain joins TRBV2 and TRBJ1-4; D remains ambiguous. The CDR3 sequence is 12 residues long. Trimming removed 7 bases at V and 7 bases at J, with 10 bases between. Germline CDR1 SNHLY, CDR2 FYNNEI. The DNA for the CDR3 is TGTGCCAGCATTACAGAGCCTGAAAAACTGTTTTTT. Protein product: CASITEPEKLFF. The full variable domain, in which reference TRBV2 and TRBJ1-4 provide the parts outside the CDR3, is EPEVTQTPSHQVTQMGQEVILRCVPISNHLYFYWYRQILGQKVEFLVSFYNNEISEKSEIFDDQFSVERPDGSNFTLKIRSTKLEDSAMYFCASITEPEKLFFGSGTQLSVL.

This chain connects TRBV12-3 or TRBV12-4 to TRBJ2-7; D is perhaps TRBD2 (7 bases). The length of the CDR3 is 14 residues. Trimming removed 5 bases at V and 4 bases at J, with 15 bases between. The CDR3 DNA is TGTGCCAGCAGTGCCGGGGGGCCCAGGTACGAGCAGTACTTC. This sequence encodes CASSAGGPRYEQYF.

The table lists this clonotype with many counts. The V gene is TRBV24-1, the J gene TRBJ2-1; tentatively, D is TRBD1 or TRBD2 (5 bases each). Trimming stripped 4 bases from V and 3 bases from J, with 15 bases between. The CDR3 has 16 residues. The germline CDR1 and CDR2 sequences are KGHDR and SFDVKD. The CDR3 nucleotides read TGTGCCACCAGTGACCCCGGGACCGAAAACTACAATGAGCAGTTCTTC. Translating gives CATSDPGTENYNEQFF.

This clonotype was seen a handful of times. The chain uses TRBV25-1 and TRBJ2-1; 14 nucleotides align to TRBD2. The CDR3 extends over 14 amino acids. CDR1 MGHDK and CDR2 SYGVNS come from the germline V gene. V was pared by 8 bases and J by 5 bases, with 2 bases of the junction left unmatched. The CDR3 DNA sequence: TGTGCCAGCCGGACTAGCGGGGGGAACAATGAGCAGTTCTTC. Amino acid sequence: CASRTSGGNNEQFF.